The source of this TCR beta chain is a study of blood T cell repertoires in COVID-19. The overall study: The study drew acute and convalescent COVID-19 samples from the United States, Italy and Spain. The cDNA or gDNA used as material had been derived from T cells, B-cell-depleted T cells, or PBMCs.

In the source study's methods: Quantification of nucleated cells was approximated via reference gene primer amplification. Here immunoSEQ multiplex PCR was the method, and the copy in TCRdb shows in-frame clones only, minus some. V and J calls and clone size are as listed in that table; D and trimming were resolved from the DNA. The sample contains around 320,000 clones, approximately 86% of which appear only once. The sample taken for sequencing was peripheral blood. The sequence was obtained from a man in his late teens or twenties with active or convalescent COVID-19.

This CDR3 is CASSSSSGVGNTIYF. The CDR3 DNA reads as TGTGCCAGCAGTTCCTCTTCGGGGGTTGGGAACACCATATATTTT. V and J are TRBV28 and TRBJ1-3; D is perhaps TRBD1 (5 bases). The V and J ends lost 4 bases and 7 bases respectively, with 17 bases between them. Germline V lookup: CDR1 MDHEN, CDR2 SYDVKM. CDR3 length: 15 residues. The whole variable domain, remainder taken from reference TRBV28 and TRBJ1-3, is DVKVTQSSRYLVKRTGEKVFLECVQDMDHENMFWYRQDPGLGLRLIYFSYDVKMKEKGDIPEGYSVSREKKERFSLILESASTNQTSMYLCASSSSSGVGNTIYFGEGSWLTVV.